A single sample gave rise to the 28 T cell receptor beta chains below, sequenced in a study of beta chain features in type 1 diabetes. Study-wide results and caveats: There was a moderate but significant shortening of TCRB CDR3s in all four CD4+ subsets of Type 1 diabetes patients.

TCRB transcripts that were expressed got sequenced, as all of the isolated RNA had been reverse transcribed. Sequencing was performed with immunoSEQ multiplex PCR; in TCRdb, only in-frame clones are kept and a portion is missing. The sample contains 640,000 or so clones, roughly 12% of which appear only once. What these receptors recognize is not known. Input material: naive CD4+ T cells from blood. The source is a man between 18 and 35 years old with type 1 diabetes.

This clone has more than one count but fewer than ten. The V gene is TRBV27, the J gene TRBJ2-5; D could derive from TRBD1 or TRBD2 (5 bases each). Trimming removed 2 bases from V and 2 bases from J, with 9 bases in between. Germline values: CDR1 MNHEY, CDR2 SMNVEV (reference sequence). This CDR3 spans 14 amino acids. CDR3 coding DNA: TGTGCCAGCAGTTTAGGGGGTATACAAGAGACCCAGTACTTC. Translating it yields CASSLGGIQETQYF.

The genes are TRBV7-6 and TRBJ1-1; D is unclear. The germline V and J ends were trimmed by 3 bases and 1 base, with 15 bases remaining between them. Germline CDR1 and CDR2: SGHVS and FNYEAQ. The CDR3 has 16 residues. In DNA form, the CDR3 reads TGTGCCAGCAGCTTTAGTGGGCGGGCCCCGAACACTGAAGCTTTCTTT. It encodes CASSFSGRAPNTEAFF. The full variable domain, rest sourced from reference TRBV7-6 and TRBJ1-1, is GAGVSQSPRYKVTKRGQDVALRCDPISGHVSLYWYRQALGQGPEFLTYFNYEAQQDKSGLPNDRFSAERPEGSISTLTIQRTEQRDSAMYRCASSFSGRAPNTEAFFGQGTRLTVV.

This chain uses TRBV10-3 with TRBJ1-2; no definite D call. Germline lookup yields CDR1 ENHRY and CDR2 SYGVKD. V gave up 2 bases and J gave up 0 bases, with 10 bases separating them. This CDR3 spans 15 amino acids. CDR3: CAISEGGLANYGYTF. The CDR3, as DNA: TGTGCCATCAGTGAGGGAGGCCTCGCTAACTATGGCTACACCTTC.

A few counts support this clone. The chain couples TRBV5-1 to TRBJ2-6; D is unclear. V was clipped by 4 bases and J by 1 base, with 6 bases between them. Germline loops: CDR1 SGHRS, CDR2 YFSETQ. The CDR3 covers 14 residues. The CDR3 region has the DNA TGCGCCAGCAGCAATAGTTCTGGGGCCAACGTCCTGACTTTC. As protein: CASSNSSGANVLTF.

This clone has more than one count but fewer than ten. The genes are TRBV2 and TRBJ2-1; 8 bases fit TRBD1. With V trimmed by 1 base and J by 5 bases, 7 bases remained unmatched. The CDR3 spans 16 residues. Germline V CDR1 and CDR2: SNHLY, FYNNEI. CDR3 nucleotides: TGTGCCAGCAGTGAAGGGCCCGGGACAGGCCACAATGAGCAGTTCTTC. This codes for CASSEGPGTGHNEQFF.

This clone was found a few times. The V and J genes are TRBV7-8 and TRBJ2-1; perhaps TRBD1 as D (6 bases). Germline CDR1 SGHVS, CDR2 FQNEAQ. Trimming took 5 bases from V and 8 from J, leaving 25 bases between them. This CDR3 is 17 amino acids long. Written as DNA, the CDR3 is TGTGCCAGCAGCCTACCACCGCCGGGACATCCGAGGGATGAGCAGTTCTTC. It yields the protein CASSLPPPGHPRDEQFF.

CDR3 in amino acids: CASSEAAEAFF. The CDR3 DNA follows: TGTGCCAGCAGTGAAGCGGCTGAAGCTTTCTTT. The chain links TRBV2 to TRBJ1-1, with D uncertain. There are 11 residues in the CDR3. V was clipped by 0 bases and J by 6 bases, with 2 bases between them. CDR1 and CDR2 (germline): SNHLY, FYNNEI.

The chain is built from TRBV9 and TRBJ1-4, with D perhaps TRBD1 (5 bases). The CDR3 spans 16 residues. Germline assignment: CDR1 SGDLS and CDR2 YYNGEE. Deletions cut 3 bases from V and 8 bases from J, with 20 bases between. This CDR3 is CASSANRKDDREKLFF. The DNA for the CDR3 is TGTGCCAGCAGCGCCAACAGGAAGGACGATAGAGAAAAACTGTTTTTT.

The V and J genes are TRBV29-1 and TRBJ1-1, with D possibly matching TRBD1 (6 bases). This CDR3 is 14 amino acids long. Trimming shortened V by 7 bases and J by 4 bases, and 19 bases separated the two germline ends. The V gene's germline CDR1 is SQVTM and CDR2 ANQGSEA. The DNA for the CDR3 is TGCAGCGCCCTTTGGGATACAGGGAGCACTGAAGCTTTCTTT. Translation gives CSALWDTGSTEAFF.

This chain links TRBV4-1 with TRBJ1-5; D not certain. Germline CDR1 MGHRA, CDR2 YSYEKL. The CDR3 has 15 amino acids. V shed 4 bases and J shed 4 bases, with 14 bases lying between them. CDR3 region: CASSPDWGGNQPQHF. The CDR3, as DNA: TGCGCCAGCAGCCCAGATTGGGGAGGAAATCAGCCCCAGCATTTT.

The chain uses TRBV6-1 and TRBJ1-1; D is possibly TRBD1 (6 bases). V was shortened by 7 bases and J by 1 base, with 10 bases between the two germline ends. In germline, CDR1 is MNHNS, CDR2 SASEGT. The CDR3 has 13 residues. For the CDR3, the DNA is TGTGCCAGCACGGGACACCCGAACACTGAAGCTTTCTTT. This codes for CASTGHPNTEAFF.

This sequence joins TRBV21-1 and TRBJ2-7; the D call in the table, TRBD1, was not verified against the DNA. TRBV21-1 is an annotated pseudogene. CDR3 length: 17 residues. For the CDR3, the DNA is TGTGCCAGCAGCAATGATGAAGGTCAAGGGGGCTTTAGGGAGCAGTACTTC. This codes for CASSNDEGQGGFREQYF.

This chain connects TRBV7-2 to TRBJ1-6; D is uncertain. V lost 5 bases and J 7 bases, leaving 18 bases between the germline ends. Germline CDR1 is SGHTA and CDR2 is FQGNSA. This CDR3 is 16 amino acids long. CDR3: CASSPFLATGNSPLHF. For the CDR3, the DNA is TGTGCCAGCAGCCCTTTCTTAGCGACTGGGAATTCACCCCTCCACTTT.

This clone was seen more than once but under ten times. The CDR3 nucleotides are TGTGCCAGTAAACGGACAGGGAACACTGAAGCTTTCTTT. It encodes CASKRTGNTEAFF. The chain carries TRBV19 and TRBJ1-1; TRBD1 matches 7 bases. Losses at the gene ends were 7 bases for V and 1 base for J; bases not matched to a gene: 3. There are 13 residues in the CDR3. Germline-derived CDR1 and CDR2 are LNHDA and SQIVND (reference sequence). The entire variable domain, with the rest obtained from reference TRBV19 and TRBJ1-1, is as follows: DGGITQSPKYLFRKEGQNVTLSCEQNLNHDAMYWYRQDPGQGLRLIYYSQIVNDFQKGDIAEGYSVSREKKESFPLTVTSAQKNPTAFYLCASKRTGNTEAFFGQGTRLTVV.

There are a few counts of this clone. The chain carries TRBV27 and TRBJ2-1, with no clear D. The CDR3 extends over 15 amino acids. V was pared by 5 bases and J by 3 bases, with 14 bases between. CDR1 MNHEY and CDR2 SMNVEV come from the germline V gene (reference sequence). This chain's CDR3 is CASSRKEDGYNEQFF. For the CDR3, the DNA is TGTGCCAGCAGTCGGAAAGAGGATGGCTACAATGAGCAGTTCTTC.

This chain links TRBV11-1 with TRBJ2-5, with 9 bases identical to TRBD2. The germline V gene has CDR1 SGHAT and CDR2 FQDESV (reference sequence). J was trimmed by 1 base and V by 5 bases; bases with no gene match: 8. The CDR3 loop spans 16 amino acids. This CDR3 reads CASSPGASGAQETQYF. CDR3 DNA sequence: TGTGCCAGCAGCCCCGGGGCTAGCGGGGCCCAAGAGACCCAGTACTTC. Complete variable domain (other parts from reference TRBV11-1 and TRBJ2-5): EAEVAQSPRYKITEKSQAVAFWCDPISGHATLYWYRQILGQGPELLVQFQDESVVDDSQLPKDRFSAERLKGVDSTLKIQPAELGDSAMYLCASSPGASGAQETQYFGPGTRLLVL.

This clone turned up a few times. The chain uses TRBV25-1 and TRBJ1-2, with D uncertain. CDR1 is MGHDK, CDR2 SYGVNS, per germline. V lost 1 base, J lost 2 bases, and 8 bases lay in between. This CDR3 comprises 14 residues. CDR3 sequence (DNA): TGTGCCAGCAGTGAATTCGGGCAGAACTATGGCTACACCTTC. Translating gives CASSEFGQNYGYTF.

This clone was seen only once. V gene TRBV25-1 combines with J gene TRBJ2-7; 7 bases are a match to TRBD1. Germline V lookup: CDR1 MGHDK, CDR2 SYGVNS. The CDR3 is 16 residues long. V was clipped by 1 base and J by 4 bases; unmatched bases: 10. The CDR3 sequence: CASSEWGTVFPYEQYF. The CDR3 DNA reads TGTGCCAGCAGTGAATGGGGGACAGTTTTTCCTTACGAGCAGTACTTC.

The genes are TRBV20-1 and TRBJ1-2; D remains unclear. V was shortened by 5 bases and J by 3 bases, with 7 bases between the two germline ends. The CDR3 totals 11 residues. The V gene's germline CDR1 is DFQATT and CDR2 SNEGSKA (reference sequence). The chain's CDR3 is CSASLDYGYTF. Here the CDR3 DNA reads TGCAGTGCTTCCTTGGACTATGGCTACACCTTC.

The V and J genes are TRBV2 and TRBJ1-1; D is possibly TRBD1 (6 bases). V lost 2 bases and J 5 bases, leaving 6 bases between the germline ends. CDR1 is SNHLY, CDR2 FYNNEI, per germline. The CDR3 spans 12 residues. This CDR3 reads CASSEQGTEAFF. In DNA, the CDR3 is TGTGCCAGCAGTGAACAGGGGACTGAAGCTTTCTTT.

The CDR3 DNA sequence: TGTGCCAGCAGCGGGGGTAGACCGCCGAGAAAACTGTTTTTT. This encodes CASSGGRPPRKLFF. The gene calls are TRBV11-2 and TRBJ1-4; a weak D match, TRBD1 (5 bases). From germline, CDR1 is SGHAT and CDR2 FQNNGV. Deletions cut 5 bases from V and 10 bases from J, with 17 bases between. The CDR3 is 14 residues long.

The table lists this clone with a few counts. The V gene is TRBV10-2, the J gene TRBJ2-7, with D possibly being TRBD2 (5 bases). V was pared by 6 bases and J by 4 bases, with 10 bases between. CDR1 and CDR2 (germline): WSHSY, SAAADI. The CDR3 is 12 amino acids. The CDR3 DNA reads TGCGCCAGCAGCCCGGGGATTTACGAGCAGTACTTC. It specifies CASSPGIYEQYF.

The rearrangement links TRBV5-8 to TRBJ2-5; maybe TRBD1 (6 bases). The CDR3 contains 15 residues. Germline CDR1 reads SGHTS; CDR2 reads YDEGEE. The V end lost 2 bases, the J end lost 3 bases, and 14 bases lay between the germline ends. The CDR3: CASSFTGTSKETQYF. DNA for the CDR3: TGTGCCAGCAGCTTTACCGGGACATCGAAAGAGACCCAGTACTTC. The full variable domain, completed using reference TRBV5-8 and TRBJ2-5, is EAGVTQSPTHLIKTRGQQATLRCSPISGHTSVYWYQQALGLGLQFLLWYDEGEERNRGNFPPRFSGRQFPNYSSELNVNALELEDSALYLCASSFTGTSKETQYFGPGTRLLVL.

The chain links TRBV6-6 to TRBJ2-3, with D possibly matching TRBD2 (5 bases). CDR1 and CDR2 (germline): MNHNY, SVGAGI (reference sequence). The CDR3 is 16 residues long. Trimming pared 5 bases from V and 6 bases from J, leaving 21 bases between. The CDR3 protein is CASSPPPRWSSDTQYF. In DNA form, the CDR3 reads TGTGCCAGCAGTCCTCCCCCTCGTTGGTCTAGCGATACGCAGTATTTT.

The V call is TRBV9, the J call TRBJ1-2; 9 bases agree with TRBD1. Trimming cost V 0 bases and J 7 bases; bases outside gene matches: 7. This CDR3 has 15 residues. Germline CDR1 is SGDLS and CDR2 is YYNGEE. The CDR3 DNA reads as TGTGCCAGCAGCGTAGCTTCCCGGACAGGGGCTGGCTACACCTTC. This translates into CASSVASRTGAGYTF.

The genes are TRBV29-1 and TRBJ2-5; 10 positions agree with TRBD2. The CDR3 extends over 15 amino acids. V trimming: 6 bases; J trimming: 2 bases; junction bases outside the gene matches: 9. Germline V gene lookup returns CDR1 SQVTM and CDR2 ANQGSEA. The CDR3 DNA sequence: TGCAGCGTCGCAACCGGGACTAGCGCACAAGAGACCCAGTACTTC. It codes for CSVATGTSAQETQYF.

The chain joins TRBV9 to TRBJ2-2; D is ambiguous. This CDR3 is built from 16 residues. V lost 0 bases and J 5 bases, leaving 14 bases between the germline ends. The germline CDR1 and CDR2 sequences are SGDLS and YYNGEE. Written as DNA, the CDR3 is TGTGCCAGCAGCGTAGAACGATGGACCACAACCGGGGAGCTGTTTTTT. This encodes CASSVERWTTTGELFF.

V usage is TRBV5-1 and J usage is TRBJ2-1; TRBD2 matches at 10 bases. V was pared by 0 bases and J by 5 bases, with 5 bases of the junction left unmatched. The germline gives CDR1 SGHRS, CDR2 YFSETQ. This CDR3 is built from 16 residues. CDR3 residues: CASSLGVLAGNNEQFF. The CDR3 coding sequence is TGCGCCAGCAGCTTGGGGGTACTAGCGGGGAACAATGAGCAGTTCTTC.